These T cell receptor beta chains were read from a single sample in a study of technical replicates of blood from a few donors. Profiling relied on immunoSEQ multiplex PCR, and the TCRdb table lists in-frame clones only, not all of them. The table shows approximately 97,000 clones, with roughly 95% occurring only once. Sequenced sample: T cells isolated from PBMCs. These receptors all come from a human donor in good health. The CDR3 runs from the conserved cysteine through the conserved F or W. Fields, in order: J gene, D gene, clone size, V gene, CDR3 DNA, CDR3 protein. The D gene is left open where the match is weak. Part of the rows lack a size; the others show once, few, many or a class for expanded clones.

>TRBJ2-7|TRBD2|-|TRBV29-1
TGCAGCGTTCCGGCCGGGACTAGCAACGAGCAGTACTTC
CSVPAGTSNEQYF
>TRBJ2-7|-|-|TRBV2
TGTGCCAGCAGCGGGTCCCCACCTTCCGAGCAGTACTTC
CASSGSPPSEQYF
>TRBJ1-2|-|-|TRBV4-1
TGCGCCAGCAGCTACGACATTTATGTCTATGGCTACACCTTC
CASSYDIYVYGYTF
>TRBJ2-7|TRBD2|-|TRBV28
TGTGCCAGCAGCCGAATAGCGGGAGCCTACGAGCAGTACTTC
CASSRIAGAYEQYF
>TRBJ2-5|TRBD1|-|TRBV7-9
TGTGCCAGCAGCCCCGGACAGGGAGGAATAGAGACCCAGTACTTC
CASSPGQGGIETQYF
>TRBJ2-7|TRBD2|-|TRBV4-3
TGCGCCAGCAGCCCCCGTGGTAGCGGGAGGAACGAGCAGTACTTC
CASSPRGSGRNEQYF
>TRBJ1-1|-|-|TRBV7-3
TGTGCCAGCAGCTTAAACAGTAACACTGAAGCTTTCTTT
CASSLNSNTEAFF
>TRBJ1-1|-|once|TRBV14
TGTGCCAGCAGCCAAGAACACCCGCTTGGTGGAGCTTTCTTT
CASSQEHPLGGAFF
>TRBJ2-7|TRBD2|-|TRBV5-1
TGCGCCAGCAGCTTGGACGTGGGAGGGGCCTACGAGCAGTACTTC
CASSLDVGGAYEQYF
>TRBJ2-1|TRBD2|-|TRBV5-4
TGTGCCAGCAGCGCAGGGCTAGCGGGAGGGCCGAATGAGCAGTTCTTC
CASSAGLAGGPNEQFF
>TRBJ1-1|-|-|TRBV11-2
TGTGCCAGCAGCTTATCCCCCAGGGAATCCACTGAAGCTTTCTTT
CASSLSPRESTEAFF
>TRBJ2-7|TRBD2|once|TRBV5-6
TGTGCCAGCAGCTTGAGCGGGATTTCCTACGAGCAGTACTTC
CASSLSGISYEQYF
>TRBJ1-4|-|-|TRBV2
TGTGCCAGCAGTCTCCGGACTCTGGATGAAAAACTGTTTTTT
CASSLRTLDEKLFF
>TRBJ1-2|TRBD1|-|TRBV5-1
TGCGCCAGCAGCTTGGGCGCGGCAGGGGGCGTTGGAGGAGGCTACACCTTC
CASSLGAAGGVGGGYTF
>TRBJ1-2|-|once|TRBV5-4
TGTGCCAGCAGCTTGGGGAAGACAGTCAACGCTAACTATGGCTACACCTTC
CASSLGKTVNANYGYTF
>TRBJ1-2|TRBD1|-|TRBV7-3
TGTGCCAGCAGCTTGTCCGGGACAGCACCTAATACCCATGGCTACACCTTC
CASSLSGTAPNTHGYTF
>TRBJ1-2|-|-|TRBV4-3
TGCGCCAGCAGCCAAGATATAAGCAGGGCCTACGCCTTC
CASSQDISRAYAF
>TRBJ2-1|TRBD2|-|TRBV5-1
TGCGCCAGCAGCTTGGAGTTAGCGGGAGACGATGAGCAGTTCTTC
CASSLELAGDDEQFF
>TRBJ2-7|TRBD1|-|TRBV27
TGTGCCAGCAGTTTTTGGGACAGGGGACTTCACGAGCAGTACTTC
CASSFWDRGLHEQYF
>TRBJ1-2|-|-|TRBV9
TGTGCCAGCAGCGGGGGCGCCCTGTCTAACTATGGCTACACCTTC
CASSGGALSNYGYTF
>TRBJ1-1|TRBD1|-|TRBV7-9
TGTGCCAGCAGCATAACAGGGGGCACTGAAGCTTTCTTT
CASSITGGTEAFF
>TRBJ2-5|-|-|TRBV28
TGTGCCAGCAGTTTAATGCAACAGGGTATAGAGACCCAGTACTTC
CASSLMQQGIETQYF
>TRBJ1-1|-|-|TRBV6-5
TGTGCCAGCAGTTACTCTTATACAGGGATGAACACTGAAGCTTTCTTT
CASSYSYTGMNTEAFF
>TRBJ2-1|-|once|TRBV5-1
TGCGCCAGCAGCTTTACGAGCGGCTTTCGTTCCAATGAGCAGTTCTTC
CASSFTSGFRSNEQFF
>TRBJ1-4|-|-|TRBV7-8
TGTGCCAGCAGCTTAGAAAGGCAGGTTCGGTGGCGGGAACTGTTTTTT
CASSLERQVRWRELFF
>TRBJ1-4|TRBD1|-|TRBV29-1
TGCAGCGTTGTGACAGGGACTAATGAAAAACTGTTTTTT
CSVVTGTNEKLFF
>TRBJ1-3|-|-|TRBV29-1
TGCAGCGTTGAAGAAGCGGGGCCCTCTGGAAACACCATATATTTT
CSVEEAGPSGNTIYF
>TRBJ2-7|TRBD2|-|TRBV7-9
TGTGCCAGCAGCGGGCGGGGGGGGCTAGCGGGCTACGAGCAGTACTTC
CASSGRGGLAGYEQYF
>TRBJ1-1|-|-|TRBV19
TGTGCCAGTCTCAAAGGACACTTGAACACTGAAGCTTTCTTT
CASLKGHLNTEAFF
>TRBJ2-1|-|once|TRBV5-6
TGTGCCGGCGGGGACCCCGCCCACAATGAGCAGTTCTTC
CAGGDPAHNEQFF
>TRBJ2-7|-|-|TRBV4-3
TGCGCCAGCAGCCTAGACAGGGACTTCTACGAGCAGTACTTC
CASSLDRDFYEQYF
>TRBJ2-1|TRBD2|-|TRBV30
TGTGCCTGGATTATGCGGGAGGTCAAGTTCTTC
CAWIMREVKFF
>TRBJ2-3|TRBD2|-|TRBV9
TGTGCCAGCAGCGTAGGGAGCGGGAGGGCCGTGGCAGATACGCAGTATTTT
CASSVGSGRAVADTQYF
>TRBJ2-7|TRBD1|-|TRBV18
TGTGCCAGCTCTCCCGGGACAGGGGACGAGCAGTACTTC
CASSPGTGDEQYF
>TRBJ2-7|-|-|TRBV13
TGTGCCAGCAGCACCGAACAGGGCTCCTACGAGCAGTACTTC
CASSTEQGSYEQYF
>TRBJ1-3|TRBD1|-|TRBV10-3
TGTGCCATCAGTGGACAGGGTGGAAGAAACACCATATATTTT
CAISGQGGRNTIYF
>TRBJ1-5|TRBD1|-|TRBV6-1
TGTGCCAGCAGTAGCCGGACAGGGGATCAGCCCCAGCATTTT
CASSSRTGDQPQHF
>TRBJ1-1|-|-|TRBV4-1
TGCGCCAGCAGCCGACAACCAACGGGGGGCACTGAAGCTTTCTTT
CASSRQPTGGTEAFF
>TRBJ2-3|-|-|TRBV27
TGTGCCAGCAGTTTTCTCACAGATACGCAGTATTTT
CASSFLTDTQYF
>TRBJ2-1|TRBD2|-|TRBV11-3
TGTGCCAGCCTTAGGTTAGCGGGTCGCTCCTACAATGAGCAGTTCTTC
CASLRLAGRSYNEQFF
>TRBJ2-6|-|-|TRBV2
TGTGCCAGCAGTGAAATTAGCACTGGGGCCAACGTCCTGACTTTC
CASSEISTGANVLTF
>TRBJ2-7|TRBD2|-|TRBV29-1
TGCAGCGTTGAGGTGACTAGCGCATCATACGAGCAGTACTTC
CSVEVTSASYEQYF
>TRBJ1-2|-|-|TRBV20-1
TGCAGTGCATATACAGGGAATCGCTACACCTTC
CSAYTGNRYTF
>TRBJ1-1|-|-|TRBV7-9
TGTGCCAGCAGCCCTCCTACCACTGAAGCTTTCTTT
CASSPPTTEAFF
>TRBJ2-1|TRBD2|-|TRBV6-5
TGTGCCAGCAGTGTTAGCGGGGAGTACAATGAGCAGTTCTTC
CASSVSGEYNEQFF
>TRBJ1-2|-|-|TRBV7-6
TGTGCCAGCAGCTCACCGGGACTCTATGGCTACACCTTC
CASSSPGLYGYTF
>TRBJ2-1|TRBD2|once|TRBV6-4
TGTGCCAGCAGTGACCAGCGGGAGGGCAATGAGCAGTTCTTC
CASSDQREGNEQFF
>TRBJ2-7|TRBD2|-|TRBV7-9
TGTGCCAGCAGTTCTACTAGCGGGAGGGCTACGAAGGAGCAGTACTTC
CASSSTSGRATKEQYF
>TRBJ2-5|-|-|TRBV21-1
TGTGCCAGCAGCACTCGCAGGGAAGAGACCCAGTACTTC
CASSTRREETQYF
>TRBJ1-3|-|-|TRBV21-1
TGTGCCAGCAGCAAAGTCAGTTTGGCTGGAAACACCATATATTTT
CASSKVSLAGNTIYF
>TRBJ1-2|-|-|TRBV19
TGTGCCAGTAGCAAGGGGCAGGGCACAAATGGCTACACCTTC
CASSKGQGTNGYTF
>TRBJ2-1|-|-|TRBV6-4
TGTGCCAGCAGTGACTCCCGGGATGAGCAGTTCTTC
CASSDSRDEQFF
>TRBJ2-5|TRBD2|-|TRBV19
TGTGCCAGTAGTACGATAGCGGGAGGGTGGGAGACCCAGTACTTC
CASSTIAGGWETQYF
>TRBJ1-2|-|-|TRBV28
TGTGCCAGTTTAGGGGCGCAATACTATGGCTACACCTTC
CASLGAQYYGYTF
>TRBJ1-5|-|once|TRBV5-5
TGTGCCAGCAGCTCTGGCCCGGACAGACACAATCAGCCCCAGCATTTT
CASSSGPDRHNQPQHF
>TRBJ2-7|-|-|TRBV11-3
TGTGCCAGCAGCCTAGCGGACAGGTTCTACGAGCAGTACTTC
CASSLADRFYEQYF
>TRBJ1-3|TRBD1|-|TRBV6-6
TGTGCCAGCAGTTGGGACAGCTCTGGAAACACCATATATTTT
CASSWDSSGNTIYF
>TRBJ1-1|TRBD1|-|TRBV5-1
TGCGCCAGCGCCTTGGGACAGGGTTACACTGAAGCTTTCTTT
CASALGQGYTEAFF
>TRBJ2-7|-|-|TRBV19
TGTGCCAGTAGTAGCCAGGGTGCGTACGAGCAGTACTTC
CASSSQGAYEQYF
>TRBJ1-1|-|-|TRBV25-1
TGTGCCAGCCTTCCGGCCCCGGGGATGAAGGCTTTCTTT
CASLPAPGMKAFF